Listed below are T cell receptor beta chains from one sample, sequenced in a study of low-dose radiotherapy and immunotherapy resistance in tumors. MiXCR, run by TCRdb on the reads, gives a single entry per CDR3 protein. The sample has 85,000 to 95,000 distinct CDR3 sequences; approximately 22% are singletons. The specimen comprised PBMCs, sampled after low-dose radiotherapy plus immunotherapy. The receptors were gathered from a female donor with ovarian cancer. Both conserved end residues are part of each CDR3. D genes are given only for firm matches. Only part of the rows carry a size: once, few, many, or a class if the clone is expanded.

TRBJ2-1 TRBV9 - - CASSVRPISGRSYNEQFF TGTGCCAGCAGCGTACGCCCGATTAGCGGTCGCTCCTACAATGAGCAGTTCTTC
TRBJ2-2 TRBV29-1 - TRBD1 CSVSGGVSTGELFF TGCAGCGTTTCAGGGGGCGTAAGCACCGGGGAGCTGTTTTTT
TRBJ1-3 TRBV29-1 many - CSVEFGGTGNTIYF TGCAGCGTTGAGTTTGGGGGGACCGGAAACACCATATATTTT
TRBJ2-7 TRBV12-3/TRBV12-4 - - CASSGPGRIEQYF TGTGCCAGCAGTGGGCCCGGACGGATAGAGCAGTACTTC
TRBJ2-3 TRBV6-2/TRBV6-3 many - CAARRTSTDTQYF TGTGCCGCCCGAAGGACTAGCACAGATACGCAGTATTTT
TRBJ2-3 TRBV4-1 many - CASSHSTGRGTDTQYF TGCGCCAGCAGCCATTCCACAGGGCGGGGCACAGATACGCAGTATTTT
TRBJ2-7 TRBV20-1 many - CSARDGRGQYF TGCAGTGCTAGAGATGGAAGGGGGCAGTACTTC
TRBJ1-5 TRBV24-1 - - CATSVSAPSNQPQHF TGTGCCACCAGTGTGTCAGCCCCCAGCAATCAGCCCCAGCATTTT
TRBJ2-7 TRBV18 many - CASSPEQVTGPYEQYF TGTGCCAGCTCACCCGAACAGGTAACAGGTCCCTACGAGCAGTACTTC
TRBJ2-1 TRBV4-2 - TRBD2 CASSQDGGVKPYNEQFF TGTGCCAGCAGCCAAGATGGGGGGGTTAAGCCCTACAATGAGCAGTTCTTC
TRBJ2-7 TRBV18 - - CASSPSRGEQYF TGTGCCAGCTCCCCAAGCAGGGGCGAGCAGTACTTC
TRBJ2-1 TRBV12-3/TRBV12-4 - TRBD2 CASSSASGSFEQFF TGTGCCAGCAGTTCGGCTAGCGGGAGTTTTGAGCAGTTCTTC
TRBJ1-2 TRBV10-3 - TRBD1 CAISESTGNGYTF TGTGCCATCAGTGAGTCGACAGGGAATGGCTACACCTTC
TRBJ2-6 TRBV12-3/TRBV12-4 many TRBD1 CASSFDRGHGANVLTF TGTGCCAGCAGTTTTGACAGGGGGCATGGGGCCAACGTCCTGACTTTC
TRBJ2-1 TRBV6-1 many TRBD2 CASSLVAGVMGEQFF TGTGCCAGCAGTCTTGTAGCGGGGGTAATGGGTGAGCAGTTCTTC
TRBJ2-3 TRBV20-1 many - CSARVALRSDTQYF TGCAGTGCTAGAGTGGCTTTACGTTCCGATACGCAGTATTTT
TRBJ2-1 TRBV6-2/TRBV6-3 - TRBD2 CASKGGTSGYNEQFF TGTGCCAGCAAAGGGGGGACTAGCGGATACAATGAGCAGTTCTTC
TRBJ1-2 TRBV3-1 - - CASSHRVSLIYGYTF TGTGCCAGCAGCCATCGGGTCAGCCTAATCTATGGCTACACCTTC
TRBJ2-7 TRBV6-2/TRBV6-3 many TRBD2 CASSSPGTSSYEQYF TGTGCCAGCAGTTCTCCCGGGACTAGCTCCTACGAGCAGTACTTC
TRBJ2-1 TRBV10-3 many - CAIRAQESRNEQFF TGTGCCATCAGGGCCCAGGAGTCGAGGAATGAGCAGTTCTTC
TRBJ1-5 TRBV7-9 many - CASSLEGVGQPQHF TGTGCCAGCAGCTTAGAAGGGGTGGGACAGCCCCAGCATTTT
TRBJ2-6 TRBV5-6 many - CASSFKGSGANVLTF TGTGCCAGCAGCTTTAAGGGAAGTGGGGCCAACGTCCTGACTTTC
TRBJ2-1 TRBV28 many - CASRDGKASYNEQFF TGTGCCAGCAGAGACGGGAAGGCCTCCTACAATGAGCAGTTCTTC
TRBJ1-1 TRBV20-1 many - CSADTGGEAFF TGCAGTGCTGACACCGGGGGTGAAGCTTTCTTT
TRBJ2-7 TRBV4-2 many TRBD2 CASSQETSGGAYEQYF TGTGCCAGCAGCCAAGAGACTAGCGGGGGGGCCTACGAGCAGTACTTC
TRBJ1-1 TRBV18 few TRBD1 CASSPRGQGSIGTEAFF TGTGCCAGCTCACCACGGGGACAGGGGAGCATTGGCACTGAAGCTTTCTTT
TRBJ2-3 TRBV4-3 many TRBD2 CASSQDWREASDTQYF TGCGCCAGCAGCCAAGATTGGCGGGAGGCTTCAGATACGCAGTATTTT
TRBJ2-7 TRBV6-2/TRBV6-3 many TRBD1 CASTGTGIYEQYF TGTGCCAGCACTGGGACAGGGATCTACGAGCAGTACTTC